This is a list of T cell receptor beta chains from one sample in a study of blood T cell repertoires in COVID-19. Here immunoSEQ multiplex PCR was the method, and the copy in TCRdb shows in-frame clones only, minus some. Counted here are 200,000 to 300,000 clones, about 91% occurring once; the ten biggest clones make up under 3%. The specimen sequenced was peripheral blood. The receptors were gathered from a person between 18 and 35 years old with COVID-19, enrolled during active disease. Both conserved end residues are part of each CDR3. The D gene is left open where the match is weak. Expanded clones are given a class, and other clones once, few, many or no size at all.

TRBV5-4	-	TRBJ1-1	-	CASSSTTGNTEAFF	TGTGCCAGCAGCTCCACAACAGGGAACACTGAAGCTTTCTTT
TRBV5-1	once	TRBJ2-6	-	CASRSFSGANVLTF	TGCGCCAGCAGGTCTTTCTCTGGGGCCAACGTCCTGACTTTC
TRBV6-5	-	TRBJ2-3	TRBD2	CASSLAGTYTDTQYF	TGTGCCAGCAGTCTAGCGGGGACCTACACAGATACGCAGTATTTT
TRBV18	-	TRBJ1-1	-	CASSPQANTEAFF	TGTGCCAGCTCACCGCAGGCGAACACTGAAGCTTTCTTT
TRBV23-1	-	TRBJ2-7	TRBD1	CASSPDRRFEQYF	TGCGCCAGCAGTCCGGACAGGCGGTTCGAGCAGTACTTC
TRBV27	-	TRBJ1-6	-	CASRFGLHNSPLHF	TGTGCCAGCAGGTTTGGCCTCCATAATTCACCCCTCCACTTT
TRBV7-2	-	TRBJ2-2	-	CASSLQVGELFF	TGTGCCAGCAGCTTACAGGTCGGGGAGCTGTTTTTT
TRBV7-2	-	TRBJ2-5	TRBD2	CASSLGGLAGETQYF	TGTGCCAGCAGCTTAGGGGGACTAGCGGGAGAGACCCAGTACTTC
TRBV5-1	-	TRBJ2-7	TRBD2	CASTGAGGAREQYF	TGCGCCAGCACCGGGGCGGGGGGAGCCCGCGAGCAGTACTTC
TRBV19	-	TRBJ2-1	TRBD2	CASRASGLAEAVNEQFF	TGTGCCAGCAGGGCCTCGGGACTAGCGGAGGCCGTCAATGAGCAGTTCTTC
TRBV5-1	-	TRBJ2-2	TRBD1	CASSAGTGDTGELFF	TGCGCCAGCAGCGCCGGGACAGGGGATACCGGGGAGCTGTTTTTT
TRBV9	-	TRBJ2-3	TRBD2	CASSGDSGRSTDTQYF	TGTGCCAGCAGCGGCGATAGCGGGAGAAGCACAGATACGCAGTATTTT
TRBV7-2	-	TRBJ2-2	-	CASSLRQVPTGELFF	TGTGCCAGCAGCTTAAGGCAGGTCCCCACCGGGGAGCTGTTTTTT
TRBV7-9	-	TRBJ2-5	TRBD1	CASSSTPGQGGQETQYF	TGTGCCAGCAGCTCGACCCCCGGACAGGGAGGCCAAGAGACCCAGTACTTC
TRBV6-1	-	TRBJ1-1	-	CASSEGGSNTEAFF	TGTGCCAGCAGTGAGGGGGGGTCGAACACTGAAGCTTTCTTT
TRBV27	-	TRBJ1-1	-	CASSWRRNTEAFF	TGTGCCAGCAGTTGGAGGAGGAACACTGAAGCTTTCTTT
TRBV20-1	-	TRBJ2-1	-	CSASWEADDEQFF	TGCAGTGCTAGTTGGGAGGCCGATGATGAGCAGTTCTTC
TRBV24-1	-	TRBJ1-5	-	CATSKSSETSVKLNQPQHF	TGTGCCACCAGTAAAAGTTCGGAGACGTCTGTTAAGCTCAATCAGCCCCAGCATTTT
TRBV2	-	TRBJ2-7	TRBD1	CASSVTGGYEQYF	TGTGCCAGCAGTGTTACAGGGGGCTACGAGCAGTACTTC
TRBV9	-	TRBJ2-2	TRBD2	CASSVAGRAFAGELFF	TGTGCCAGCAGCGTAGCCGGGAGGGCTTTCGCCGGGGAGCTGTTTTTT
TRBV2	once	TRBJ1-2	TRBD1	CASNFDPDRANYGYTF	TGTGCCAGCAACTTTGACCCCGACAGGGCTAACTATGGCTACACCTTC
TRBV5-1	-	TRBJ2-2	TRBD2	CASSRNPERGTGELFF	TGCGCCAGCAGCCGTAACCCGGAGCGGGGCACCGGGGAGCTGTTTTTT
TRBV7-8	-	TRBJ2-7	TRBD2	CASSRGLAAEQYF	TGTGCCAGCAGCCGAGGACTAGCAGCCGAGCAGTACTTC
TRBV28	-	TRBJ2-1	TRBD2	CASSLESSGRPEQFF	TGTGCCAGCAGTTTAGAGTCTAGCGGGAGGCCTGAGCAGTTCTTC
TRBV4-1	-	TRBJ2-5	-	CASSRNAGSGETQYF	TGCGCCAGCAGCCGGAATGCGGGATCGGGTGAGACCCAGTACTTC
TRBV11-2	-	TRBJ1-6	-	CASSLDLDSPLHF	TGTGCCAGCAGCTTAGATCTCGATTCACCCCTCCACTTT
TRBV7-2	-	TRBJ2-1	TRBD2	CATTSGISWGEQFF	TGTGCCACCACTAGCGGGATAAGTTGGGGTGAGCAGTTCTTC
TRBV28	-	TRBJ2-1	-	CASSSYTGLNEQFF	TGTGCCAGCAGTTCCTACACAGGGCTCAATGAGCAGTTCTTC
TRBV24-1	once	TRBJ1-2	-	CATSDSFYGYTF	TGTGCCACCTCGGACTCCTTCTATGGCTACACCTTC
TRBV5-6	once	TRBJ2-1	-	CASSSSVYEQFF	TGTGCCAGCAGTTCTAGCGTTTATGAGCAGTTCTTC
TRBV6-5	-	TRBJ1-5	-	CASSYIVGQPQHF	TGTGCCAGCAGTTATATCGTCGGTCAGCCCCAGCATTTT
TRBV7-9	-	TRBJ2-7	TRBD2	CASSSGLAVYEQYF	TGTGCCAGCAGCTCGGGACTAGCGGTCTACGAGCAGTACTTC
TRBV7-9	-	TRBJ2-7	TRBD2	CASRDYSYEQYF	TGTGCCAGCCGGGACTACTCCTACGAGCAGTACTTC
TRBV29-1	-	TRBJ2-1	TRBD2	CSVEIEREGYNEQFF	TGCAGCGTTGAGATCGAGCGGGAGGGCTACAATGAGCAGTTCTTC
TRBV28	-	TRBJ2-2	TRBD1	CASSPRMVTGTTGELFF	TGTGCCAGCAGCCCCAGGATGGTGACAGGGACGACCGGGGAGCTGTTTTTT
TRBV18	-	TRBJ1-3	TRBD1	CASSPRTGTNTIYF	TGTGCCAGCTCACCAAGGACAGGGACTAACACCATATATTTT
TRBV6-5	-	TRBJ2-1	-	CASRTAYNEQFF	TGTGCCAGCCGGACAGCCTACAATGAGCAGTTCTTC
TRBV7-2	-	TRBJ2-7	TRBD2	CASSPWSSGSNEQYF	TGTGCCAGCAGCCCGTGGTCTAGCGGGAGCAACGAGCAGTACTTC
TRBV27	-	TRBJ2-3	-	CASSSRASADTQYF	TGTGCCAGCAGTTCCCGTGCGAGCGCAGATACGCAGTATTTT
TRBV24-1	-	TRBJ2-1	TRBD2	CATRLASGRVSYNEQFF	TGTGCCACCAGATTGGCTAGCGGGAGGGTCTCCTACAATGAGCAGTTCTTC
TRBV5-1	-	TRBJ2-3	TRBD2	CASSSGLAGGTDTQYF	TGCGCCAGCAGCTCCGGACTAGCGGGAGGGACAGATACGCAGTATTTT
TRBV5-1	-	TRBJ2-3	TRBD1	CASSLSQATGTDTQYF	TGCGCCAGCAGCTTGTCCCAAGCGACAGGGACAGATACGCAGTATTTT
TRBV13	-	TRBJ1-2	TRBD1	CASSLGTVNYGYTF	TGTGCCAGCAGTCTCGGGACAGTTAACTATGGCTACACCTTC
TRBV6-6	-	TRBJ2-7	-	CASRFRDFSYEQYF	TGTGCCAGCAGATTCCGGGATTTTTCCTACGAGCAGTACTTC
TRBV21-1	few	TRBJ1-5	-	CASSRWGEGEPQHF	TGTGCCAGCAGCAGATGGGGGGAAGGGGAGCCCCAGCATTTT